The text below deals with one T cell receptor beta chain. Which antigen it targets is not known. Per-nucleotide qualities are absent, and no much larger clonotype sits a single base away. The source of the sample is a study of CD8 T cells in ankylosing spondylitis listed by TCRdb under 2017. At the level of the whole study: The study set out to find disease-linked TCR variants by profiling T cell receptor beta repertoires in ankylosing spondylitis patients and healthy donors. In total, the full study cohort was made up of roughly 100 healthy donors and more than 20 ankylosing spondylitis patients. Peripheral blood samples were taken, and synovial fluid was additionally collected from ankylosing spondylitis patients. Overall study outcomes, separate from this receptor: Blood from ankylosing spondylitis patients appeared to be characterized by a TCR beta motif composed of under ten highly homologous amino acid variants. The disease-linked clones had a CD8+ phenotype and were found at relatively low frequencies in peripheral blood. According to the report, matched synovial fluid samples from ankylosing spondylitis patients were significantly enriched for the disease-linked clones. Some of the motif variants had been reported before in the synovial fluid and blood of reactive arthritis patients, a finding that suggests common disease-initiation mechanisms.

Sequencing relied on an Illumina HiSeq 2500. Quantitative 5'-RACE with molecular barcodes was used to prepare TCR beta libraries. In the paper's pipeline: A new computational method based on a probabilistic model of VDJ rearrangement was used to identify disease-linked TCR variants. The public reads were reanalyzed by TCRdb: fastp trimming at Q25, MiXCR alignment, in-frame beta chains only. Entries that share a CDR3 protein sequence are merged under the most common genes and DNA. Clone size and V and J calls follow TCRdb, not the original study. The sample data list some 340,000 distinct CDR3 sequences, and 14% to 15% of these were observed just once. The top ten clones comprise approximately 0.99% of the sample. The junction shows trimming of 5 bases on V and 3 bases on J, plus 10 bases between the germline ends. Based on the germline V gene, the CDR1 and CDR2 sequences are SQVTM and ANQGSEA. From the cysteine up to the phenylalanine, the CDR3 has a length of 12 residues. The sequence is cut down to CDR3 DNA, 36 bases in frame from base 1.

Sequencing was done on a sample of blood, either unsorted or a sorted T cell fraction (not recorded which). The sequence links TRBV29-1 to TRBJ1-1; confidence is insufficient to name the D gene. The receptor comes from a male donor with ankylosing spondylitis or in good health (not recorded which). The DNA is as follows: TGCAGCGTTAATGGTGTAGACACTGAAGCTTTCTTT. Its coded protein is CSVNGVDTEAFF. The full variable domain, with segments outside the CDR3 supplied by the reference TRBV29-1 and TRBJ1-1 proteins, appears as SAVISQKPSRDICQRGTSLTIQCQVDSQVTMMFWYRQQPGQSLTLIATANQGSEATYESGFVIDKFPISRPNLTFSTLTVSNMSPEDSSIYLCSVNGVDTEAFFGQGTRLTVV.